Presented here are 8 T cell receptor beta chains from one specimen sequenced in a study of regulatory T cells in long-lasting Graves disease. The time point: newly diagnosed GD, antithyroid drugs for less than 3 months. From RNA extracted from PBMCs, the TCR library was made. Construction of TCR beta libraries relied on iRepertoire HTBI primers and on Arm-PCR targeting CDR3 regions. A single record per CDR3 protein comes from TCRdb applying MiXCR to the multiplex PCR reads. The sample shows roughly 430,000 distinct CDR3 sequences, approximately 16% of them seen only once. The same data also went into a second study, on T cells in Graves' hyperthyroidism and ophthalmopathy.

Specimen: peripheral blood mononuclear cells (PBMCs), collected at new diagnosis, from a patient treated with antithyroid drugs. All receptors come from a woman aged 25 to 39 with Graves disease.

The CDR3 DNA is TGTGCCAGCAGTTTTGGAGGGGGGAAATATGGCTACACCTTC. Its protein is CASSFGGGKYGYTF. The chain is built from TRBV6-2 or TRBV6-3 and TRBJ1-2; TRBD1 is a possible D gene (6 bases). Between the trimmed V and J ends, which lost 4 bases and 5 bases, there was a span of 14 bases. The germline V gene encodes CDR1 MNHEY and CDR2 SVGEGT. The CDR3 has 14 residues.

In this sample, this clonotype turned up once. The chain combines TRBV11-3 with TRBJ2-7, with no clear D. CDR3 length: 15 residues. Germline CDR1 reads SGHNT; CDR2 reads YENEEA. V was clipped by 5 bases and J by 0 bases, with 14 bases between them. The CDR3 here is CASSNKGSDSYEQYF. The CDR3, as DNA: TGTGCCAGCAGCAATAAGGGCAGTGACTCCTACGAGCAGTACTTC.

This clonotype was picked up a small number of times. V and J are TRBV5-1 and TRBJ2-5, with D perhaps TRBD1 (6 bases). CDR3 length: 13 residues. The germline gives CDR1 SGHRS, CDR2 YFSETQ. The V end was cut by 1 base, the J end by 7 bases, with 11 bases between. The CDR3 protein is CASSLTGPRTQYF. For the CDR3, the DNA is TGCGCCAGCAGCTTGACAGGGCCTCGGACCCAGTACTTC.

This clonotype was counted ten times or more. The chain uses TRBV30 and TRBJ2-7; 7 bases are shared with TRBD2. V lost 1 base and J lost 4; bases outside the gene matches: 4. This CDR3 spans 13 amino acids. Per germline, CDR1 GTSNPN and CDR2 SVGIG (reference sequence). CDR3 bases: TGTGCCTGGAGTGGGGGGGGACTTTACGAGCAGTACTTC. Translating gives CAWSGGGLYEQYF. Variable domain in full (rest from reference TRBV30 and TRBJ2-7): SQTIHQWPATLVQPVGSPLSLECTVEGTSNPNLYWYRQAAGRGLQLLFYSVGIGQISSEVPQNLSASRPQDRQFILSSKKLLLSDSGFYLCAWSGGGLYEQYFGPGTRLTVT.

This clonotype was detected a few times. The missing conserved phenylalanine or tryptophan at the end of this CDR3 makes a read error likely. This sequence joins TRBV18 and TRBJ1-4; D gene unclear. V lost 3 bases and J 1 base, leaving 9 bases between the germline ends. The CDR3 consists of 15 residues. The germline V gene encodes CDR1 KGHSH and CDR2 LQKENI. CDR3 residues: CASSPATGTNEKLFL. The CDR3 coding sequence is TGTGCCAGCTCACCGGCGACTGGAACTAATGAAAAACTGTTTTTA.

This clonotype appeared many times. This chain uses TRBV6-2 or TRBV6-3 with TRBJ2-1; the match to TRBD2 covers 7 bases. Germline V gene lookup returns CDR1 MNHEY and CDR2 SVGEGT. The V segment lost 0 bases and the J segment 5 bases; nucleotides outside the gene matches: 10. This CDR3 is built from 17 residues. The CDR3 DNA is TGTGCCAGCAGTTACTCGGGGGGGTCAGGGAGGCACAATGAGCAGTTCTTC. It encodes CASSYSGGSGRHNEQFF.

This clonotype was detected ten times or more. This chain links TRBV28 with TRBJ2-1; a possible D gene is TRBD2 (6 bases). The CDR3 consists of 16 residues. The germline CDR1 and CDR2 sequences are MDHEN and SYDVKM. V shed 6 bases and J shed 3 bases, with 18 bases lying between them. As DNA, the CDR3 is TGTGCCAGCAGAAACACGGGACTGGCTGTCTACAATGAGCAGTTCTTC. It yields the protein CASRNTGLAVYNEQFF.

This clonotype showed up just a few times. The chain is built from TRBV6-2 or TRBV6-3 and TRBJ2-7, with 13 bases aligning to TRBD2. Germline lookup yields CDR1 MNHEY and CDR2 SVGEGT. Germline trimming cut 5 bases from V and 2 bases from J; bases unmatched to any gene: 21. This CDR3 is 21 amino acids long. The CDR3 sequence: CASSKIRRRLAGGTPTYEQYF. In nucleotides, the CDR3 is TGTGCCAGCAGTAAAATAAGGAGGAGACTAGCGGGAGGAACCCCCACCTACGAGCAGTACTTC.